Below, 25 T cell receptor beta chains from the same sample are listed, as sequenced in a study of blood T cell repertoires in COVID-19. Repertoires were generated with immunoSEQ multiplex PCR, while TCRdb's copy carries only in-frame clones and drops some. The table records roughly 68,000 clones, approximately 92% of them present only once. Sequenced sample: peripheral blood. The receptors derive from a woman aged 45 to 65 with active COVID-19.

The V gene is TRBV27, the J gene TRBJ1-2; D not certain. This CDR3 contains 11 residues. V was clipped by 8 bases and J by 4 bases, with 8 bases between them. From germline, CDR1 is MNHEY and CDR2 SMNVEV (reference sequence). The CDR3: CASSDFYGYTF. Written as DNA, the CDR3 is TGTGCCAGCTCGGACTTCTATGGCTACACCTTC.

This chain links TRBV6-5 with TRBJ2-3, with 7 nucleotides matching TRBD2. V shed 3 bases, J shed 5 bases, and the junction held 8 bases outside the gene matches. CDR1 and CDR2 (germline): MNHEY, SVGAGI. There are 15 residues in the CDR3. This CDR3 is CASSYRGSTRDTQYF. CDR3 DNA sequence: TGTGCCAGCAGTTATCGCGGGAGTACACGAGATACGCAGTATTTT.

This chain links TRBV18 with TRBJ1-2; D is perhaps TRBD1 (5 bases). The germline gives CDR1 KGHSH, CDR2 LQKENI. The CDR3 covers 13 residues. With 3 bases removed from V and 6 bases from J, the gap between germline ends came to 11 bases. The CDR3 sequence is CASSPAGPDGYTF. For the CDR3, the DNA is TGTGCCAGCTCACCCGCGGGGCCCGATGGCTACACCTTC.

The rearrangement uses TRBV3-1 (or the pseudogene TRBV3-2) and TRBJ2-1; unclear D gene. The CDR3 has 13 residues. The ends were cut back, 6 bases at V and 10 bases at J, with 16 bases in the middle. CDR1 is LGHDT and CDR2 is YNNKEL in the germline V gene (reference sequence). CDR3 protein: CASRLTAVEEQFF. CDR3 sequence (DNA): TGTGCCAGCAGACTAACTGCGGTGGAGGAGCAGTTCTTC.

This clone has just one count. In nucleotides, the CDR3 is TGTGCCAGCAGTTACCCTGACAGACCGCAGTACTTC. As protein: CASSYPDRPQYF. The rearrangement links TRBV6-2 or TRBV6-3 to TRBJ2-7; D perhaps matches TRBD1 (5 bases). V was pared by 2 bases and J by 9 bases, with 11 bases between. CDR3 length equals 12 residues. CDR1 is MNHEY, CDR2 SVGEGT, per germline.

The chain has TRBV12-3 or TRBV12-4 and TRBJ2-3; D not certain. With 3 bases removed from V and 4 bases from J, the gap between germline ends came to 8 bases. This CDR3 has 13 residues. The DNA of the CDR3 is TGTGCCAGCAGTTTTTCTCCGGCAGATACGCAGTATTTT. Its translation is CASSFSPADTQYF.

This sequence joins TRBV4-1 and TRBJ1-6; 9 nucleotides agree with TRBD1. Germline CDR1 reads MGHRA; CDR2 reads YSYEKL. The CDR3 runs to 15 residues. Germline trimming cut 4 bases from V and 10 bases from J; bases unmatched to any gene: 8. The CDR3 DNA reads TGCGCCAGCAGCCCTACCGGGACAGGGAGATCACCCCTCCACTTT. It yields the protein CASSPTGTGRSPLHF.

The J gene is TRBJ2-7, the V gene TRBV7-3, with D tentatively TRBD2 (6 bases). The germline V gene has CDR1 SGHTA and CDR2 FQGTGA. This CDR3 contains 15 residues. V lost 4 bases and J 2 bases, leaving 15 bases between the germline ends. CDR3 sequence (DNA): TGTGCCAGCAGCTCCGTTGGGGGAGGCGCCTACGAGCAGTACTTC. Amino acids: CASSSVGGGAYEQYF.

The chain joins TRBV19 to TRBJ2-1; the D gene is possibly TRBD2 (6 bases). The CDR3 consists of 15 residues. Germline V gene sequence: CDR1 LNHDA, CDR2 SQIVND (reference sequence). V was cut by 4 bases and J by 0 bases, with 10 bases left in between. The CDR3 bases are TGTGCCAGTAGTAGGGACTGGGACTCCTACAATGAGCAGTTCTTC. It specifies CASSRDWDSYNEQFF.

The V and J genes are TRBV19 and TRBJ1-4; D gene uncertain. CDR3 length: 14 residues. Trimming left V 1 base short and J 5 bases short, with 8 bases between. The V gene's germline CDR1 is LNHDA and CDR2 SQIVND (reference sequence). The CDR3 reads CASSIGQANEKLFF. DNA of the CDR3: TGTGCCAGTAGTATAGGTCAGGCGAATGAAAAACTGTTTTTT.

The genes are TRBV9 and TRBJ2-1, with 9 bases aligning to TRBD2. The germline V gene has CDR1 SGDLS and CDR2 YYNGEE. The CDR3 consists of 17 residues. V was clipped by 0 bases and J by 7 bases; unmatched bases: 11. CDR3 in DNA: TGTGCCAGCAGCGTAGAGGGTGGCGGGAGGGCCGGAAATGAGCAGTTCTTC. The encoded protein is CASSVEGGGRAGNEQFF.

The CDR3 bases are TGTGCCAGGGGGGGTTCGGGATATAACTTGTTAGCCAAAAACATTCAGTACTTC. It specifies CARGGSGYNLLAKNIQYF. V is TRBV11-3 and J is TRBJ2-4; TRBD2 is a possible D gene (6 bases). V shed 9 bases and J shed 0 bases, with 24 bases lying between them. Germline lookup yields CDR1 SGHNT and CDR2 YENEEA. This CDR3 is 18 amino acids long.

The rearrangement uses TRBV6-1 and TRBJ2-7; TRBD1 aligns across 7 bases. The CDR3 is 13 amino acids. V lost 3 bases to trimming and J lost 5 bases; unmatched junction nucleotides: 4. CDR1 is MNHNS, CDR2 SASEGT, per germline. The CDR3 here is CASSDDRDHEQYF. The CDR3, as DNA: TGTGCCAGCAGTGACGACAGGGACCACGAGCAGTACTTC.

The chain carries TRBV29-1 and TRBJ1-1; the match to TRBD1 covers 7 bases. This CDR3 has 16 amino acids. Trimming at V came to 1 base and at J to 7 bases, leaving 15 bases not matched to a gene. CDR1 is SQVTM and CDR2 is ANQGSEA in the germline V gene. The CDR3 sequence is CSVEGDRTPRGGEAFF. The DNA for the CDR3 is TGCAGCGTTGAAGGGGACAGAACCCCTAGAGGAGGTGAAGCTTTCTTT. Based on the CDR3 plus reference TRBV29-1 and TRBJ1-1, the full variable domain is SAVISQKPSRDICQRGTSLTIQCQVDSQVTMMFWYRQQPGQSLTLIATANQGSEATYESGFVIDKFPISRPNLTFSTLTVSNMSPEDSSIYLCSVEGDRTPRGGEAFFGQGTRLTVV.

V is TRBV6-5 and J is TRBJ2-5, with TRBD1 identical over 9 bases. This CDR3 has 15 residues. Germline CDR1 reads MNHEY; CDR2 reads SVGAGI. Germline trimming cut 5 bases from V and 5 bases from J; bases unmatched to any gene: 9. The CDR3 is CASSKPGQGTETQYF. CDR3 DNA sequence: TGTGCCAGCAGTAAACCGGGACAGGGTACGGAGACCCAGTACTTC.

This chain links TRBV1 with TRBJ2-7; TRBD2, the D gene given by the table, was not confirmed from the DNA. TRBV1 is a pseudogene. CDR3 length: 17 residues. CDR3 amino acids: CTSRTKRLERESHEQYF. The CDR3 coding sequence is TGCACCAGCAGGACTAAACGACTAGAGCGGGAGTCCCACGAGCAGTACTTC.

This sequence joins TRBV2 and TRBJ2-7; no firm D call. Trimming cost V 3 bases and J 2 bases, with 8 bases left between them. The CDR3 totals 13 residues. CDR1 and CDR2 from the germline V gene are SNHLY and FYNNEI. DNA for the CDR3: TGTGCCAGCAGTGACGGAGTTACCTACGAGCAGTACTTC. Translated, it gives CASSDGVTYEQYF.

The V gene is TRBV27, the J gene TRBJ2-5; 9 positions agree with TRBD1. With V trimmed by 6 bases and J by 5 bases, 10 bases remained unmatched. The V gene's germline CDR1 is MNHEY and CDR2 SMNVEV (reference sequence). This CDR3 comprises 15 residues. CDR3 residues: CASSHGTGTQETQYF. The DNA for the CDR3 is TGTGCCAGCAGCCACGGGACAGGGACCCAGGAGACCCAGTACTTC.

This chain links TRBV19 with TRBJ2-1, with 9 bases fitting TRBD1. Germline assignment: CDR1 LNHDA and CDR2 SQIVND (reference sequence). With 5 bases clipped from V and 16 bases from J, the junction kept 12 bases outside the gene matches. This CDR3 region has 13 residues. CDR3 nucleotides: TGTGCCAGTAGTCCAACCCAGACAGGGGGTGGATTCTTC. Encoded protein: CASSPTQTGGGFF.

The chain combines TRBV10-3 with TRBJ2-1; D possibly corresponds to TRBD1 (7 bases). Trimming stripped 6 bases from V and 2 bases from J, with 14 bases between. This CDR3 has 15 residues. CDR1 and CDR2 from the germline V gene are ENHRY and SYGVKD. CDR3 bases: TGTGCCATCAGCGCGGGACAGTCTGCCTACAATGAGCAGTTCTTC. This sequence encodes CAISAGQSAYNEQFF.

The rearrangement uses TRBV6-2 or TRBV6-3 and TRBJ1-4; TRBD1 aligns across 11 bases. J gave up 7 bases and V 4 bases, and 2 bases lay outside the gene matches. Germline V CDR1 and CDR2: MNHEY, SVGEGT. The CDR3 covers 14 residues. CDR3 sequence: CASSFGTGGEKLFF. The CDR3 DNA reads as TGTGCCAGCAGTTTTGGGACAGGGGGTGAAAAACTGTTTTTT.

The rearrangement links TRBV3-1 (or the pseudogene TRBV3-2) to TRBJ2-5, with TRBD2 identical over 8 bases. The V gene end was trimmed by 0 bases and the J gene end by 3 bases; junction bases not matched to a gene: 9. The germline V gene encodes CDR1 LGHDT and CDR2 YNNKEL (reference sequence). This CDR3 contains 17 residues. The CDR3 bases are TGTGCCAGCAGCCAAGAAAGTGGCGGGGGGCGGGAAGAGACCCAGTACTTC. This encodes CASSQESGGGREETQYF.

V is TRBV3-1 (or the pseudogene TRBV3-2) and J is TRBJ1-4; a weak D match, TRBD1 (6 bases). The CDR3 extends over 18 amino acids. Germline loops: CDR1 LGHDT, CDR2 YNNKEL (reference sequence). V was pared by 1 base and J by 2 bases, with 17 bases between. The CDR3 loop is CASSQVQGRVSTNEKLFF. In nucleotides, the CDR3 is TGTGCCAGCAGCCAAGTTCAGGGGCGGGTTAGCACTAATGAAAAACTGTTTTTT.

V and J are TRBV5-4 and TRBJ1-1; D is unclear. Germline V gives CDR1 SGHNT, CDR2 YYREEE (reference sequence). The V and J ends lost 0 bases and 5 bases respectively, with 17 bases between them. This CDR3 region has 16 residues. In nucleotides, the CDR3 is TGTGCCAGCAGCTTGGACGGGATGGGTTCGGGTACTGAAGCTTTCTTT. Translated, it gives CASSLDGMGSGTEAFF. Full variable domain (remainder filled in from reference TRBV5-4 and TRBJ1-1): ETGVTQSPTHLIKTRGQQVTLRCSSQSGHNTVSWYQQALGQGPQFIFQYYREEENGRGNFPPRFSGLQFPNYSSELNVNALELDDSALYLCASSLDGMGSGTEAFFGQGTRLTVV.

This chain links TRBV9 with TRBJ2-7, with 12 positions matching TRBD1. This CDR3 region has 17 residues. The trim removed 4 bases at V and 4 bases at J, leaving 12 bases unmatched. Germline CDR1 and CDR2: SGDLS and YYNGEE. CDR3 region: CASSSHRDRGRRYEQYF. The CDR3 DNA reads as TGTGCCAGCAGCTCACACCGGGACAGGGGGCGTAGGTACGAGCAGTACTTC.